The 12 T cell receptor beta chains below were found in one sample sequenced in a study of regulatory T cells in long-lasting Graves disease. Arm-PCR of CDR3 regions and iRepertoire HTBI primers were the basis on which TCR beta libraries were built. TCRdb re-derived calls from the multiplex PCR reads in MiXCR, one entry per CDR3 protein. This table has 700,000 or so distinct CDR3 sequences, about 32% appearing once. The time point here: persistent/refractory GD, antithyroid drugs over 5 years with positive TRAb. RNA extracted from PBMCs served as the sequencing template. The material sequenced was peripheral blood mononuclear cells (PBMCs), taken when the disease was refractory, from a patient treated with antithyroid drugs. The source is a female donor with Graves disease.

Only a few counts were recorded for this clonotype. V gene TRBV3-1 combines with J gene TRBJ1-1; D might be TRBD1 (6 bases). CDR3 length equals 14 residues. CDR1 is LGHDT and CDR2 is YNNKEL in the germline V gene (reference sequence). The V and J ends lost 5 bases and 5 bases respectively, with 15 bases between them. The DNA for the CDR3 is TGTGCCAGCAGCAGGAAACAGGGAGGTACTGAAGCTTTCTTT. It codes for CASSRKQGGTEAFF.

About this clonotype: Possible read error: a much larger clone is one base away. V gene TRBV28 combines with J gene TRBJ2-5, with 12 positions matching TRBD1. The CDR3 spans 16 residues. Germline V CDR1 and CDR2: MDHEN, SYDVKM. The CDR3 reads CASSLYRDRGPETQHF. The DNA for the CDR3 is TGTGCCAGCAGTTTATACCGGGACAGGGGGCCAGAGACCCAGCACTTC.

The chain uses TRBV25-1 and TRBJ1-3; D uncertain. Germline V gene sequence: CDR1 MGHDK, CDR2 SYGVNS. The CDR3 loop spans 15 amino acids. V was pared by 6 bases and J by 0 bases, with 12 bases between. Here the CDR3 DNA reads TGTGCCAGCAGCCCCGAGGGATCCTCTGGAAACACCATATATTTT. This gives the protein CASSPEGSSGNTIYF.

The chain combines TRBV3-1 with TRBJ1-5; a possible D gene is TRBD1 (5 bases). Looked up from germline, CDR1 is LGHDT and CDR2 is YNNKEL (reference sequence). CDR3 length: 15 residues. V was pared by 2 bases and J by 2 bases, with 10 bases between. The CDR3, as DNA: TGTGCCAGCAGCCAATGGGGGGAGCGCAATCAGCCCCAGCATTTT. The encoded protein is CASSQWGERNQPQHF.

In the case of this clonotype: At one of its ends the junction is not consistent with the germline gene, which may arise from a read error. V usage is TRBV28 and J usage is TRBJ2-4, with TRBD2 matching 9 bases. This CDR3 is built from 15 residues. CDR1 MDHEN and CDR2 SYDVKM come from the germline V gene. CDR3 DNA: TGTGCCGGCAGAAAAGCGGGAGGCCCGGTAATCATTCAGTACTTC. Protein: CAGRKAGGPVIIQYF.

This clonotype showed up many times. The rearrangement joins TRBV13 to TRBJ2-5, with 7 bases lining up with TRBD1. The CDR3 is 15 amino acids. Unmatched junction bases numbered 9, after V lost 6 bases and J lost 2 bases. CDR1 is PRHDT, CDR2 FYEKMQ, per germline (reference sequence). In nucleotides, the CDR3 is TGTGCCAGCAGTTCCCGGGACAGAGGGCAAGAGACCCAGTACTTC. Translation gives CASSSRDRGQETQYF.

The chain has TRBV6-1 and TRBJ1-5; a possible D gene is TRBD1 (5 bases). The CDR3 contains 16 residues. Trimming stripped 2 bases from V and 4 bases from J, with 15 bases between. Germline-derived CDR1 and CDR2 are MNHNS and SASEGT. The CDR3 region is CASSERDGGPNQPQHF. The CDR3, as DNA: TGTGCCAGCAGTGAACGGGACGGCGGCCCAAATCAGCCCCAGCATTTT.

There are a few counts of this clonotype. J is TRBJ2-2 and V is TRBV5-5; TRBD2 aligns across 9 bases. The CDR3 extends over 15 amino acids. Trimming removed 1 base from V and 7 bases from J; junction bases left unmatched: 5. Germline CDR1 and CDR2: SGHKS and YYEKEE (reference sequence). The CDR3 loop reads CASSLKISGSGELFF. The CDR3 coding sequence is TGTGCCAGCAGCTTGAAGATTAGCGGGAGCGGGGAGCTGTTTTTT.

The chain uses TRBV5-1 and TRBJ2-2, with 7 bases identical to TRBD2. This CDR3 has 18 residues. Losses at the gene ends were 0 bases for V and 3 bases for J; bases not matched to a gene: 11. Germline CDR1 is SGHRS and CDR2 is YFSETQ. CDR3 sequence (DNA): TGCGCCAGCAGCTTGGCCCCACTGCGGGAGAGCTACACCGGGGAGCTGTTTTTT. This gives the protein CASSLAPLRESYTGELFF.

This clonotype came up a few times. The J gene is TRBJ1-5, the V gene TRBV12-5; maybe TRBD1 (5 bases). The CDR3 has 18 residues. The V gene's germline CDR1 is LGHNT and CDR2 FRNRAP. Trimming stripped 1 base from V and 7 bases from J, with 23 bases between. The DNA for the CDR3 is TGTGCTAGTGGTTTGGCGAACTCGGGGGTAGGGTGGGAACAGCCCCAGCATTTT. Translated: CASGLANSGVGWEQPQHF.

The sample holds one count of this clonotype. J is TRBJ1-1 and V is TRBV12-3 or TRBV12-4; 10 bases are a match to TRBD1. The CDR3 extends over 16 amino acids. The ends lost 6 bases at V and 2 bases at J; junction bases unmatched: 9. The CDR3 protein is CASRPPTGGPNTEAFF. The CDR3 DNA sequence: TGTGCCAGCAGACCGCCGACAGGGGGCCCAAACACTGAAGCTTTCTTT.

As concerns this clonotype: This clone may be a read error of a much larger clone one base away. Given the absence of the conserved phenylalanine or tryptophan at the CDR3 end, a read error is likely. CDR3 protein: CARTLPPGAEAFS. The CDR3 nucleotides read TGTGCCCGCACCTTACCCCCAGGAGCTGAAGCTTTCTCT. This sequence joins TRBV2 and TRBJ1-1; no reliable D call. Germline V lookup: CDR1 SNHLY, CDR2 FYNNEI. CDR3 length: 13 amino acids. V was cut by 11 bases and J by 6 bases, with 19 bases left in between.